Listed here is a single T cell receptor beta chain. The CDR3 loop spans 14 amino acids. Germline CDR1 reads MDHEN; CDR2 reads SYDVKM. Trimming stripped 6 bases from V and 3 bases from J, with 14 bases between. In the original analysis: Nucleated cell number was recorded as an estimate derived from reference gene primer amplification. Method: immunoSEQ multiplex PCR; TCRdb's copy keeps in-frame clones and lacks some. V and J calls and clone size follow that table, whereas D and trimming were derived from the DNA. The sample includes about 64,000 clones, roughly 90% seen only once; the top ten take around 4.2%. This sample is part of a study of blood T cell repertoires in COVID-19. Study at large: Samples representing acute and convalescent COVID-19 were sourced from the United States, Italy and Spain. T cells, B-cell-depleted T cells, or PBMCs provided the cDNA or gDNA that served as material.

The sequencing input was peripheral blood. This receptor was identified in a man in his sixties or seventies with acute or convalescent COVID-19. The V and J genes are TRBV28 and TRBJ1-2, with a weak D call TRBD1 (6 bases). Written as DNA, the CDR3 is TGTGCCAGCAGCCCCAGGGGCAGGTACTATGGCTACACCTTC. This codes for CASSPRGRYYGYTF.